These 27 T cell receptor beta chains were all obtained from the same sample, sequenced in a study of lymphopenia after photon versus proton radiotherapy. This table comes from immunoSEQ multiplex PCR, and its TCRdb copy is limited to in-frame clones, with some not included. The sample lists approximately 4,900 clones; 70% to 90% were seen once. Sequencing was performed on peripheral blood, taken from a patient treated with photon-based radiotherapy. The receptors derive from an older man with cholangiocarcinoma.

This clone is hyperexpanded within its sample. The V and J genes are TRBV2 and TRBJ2-7, with 7 nucleotides matching TRBD1. This CDR3 has 12 residues. V lost 10 bases and J lost 6; bases outside the gene matches: 9. Per the germline V gene, CDR1 is SNHLY and CDR2 is FYNNEI. The CDR3 DNA sequence: TGTGCCACCCGACAGGGTCCCTTCGAGCAGTACTTC. It is translated as CATRQGPFEQYF.

This chain links TRBV6-5 with TRBJ2-2; D is possibly TRBD2 (5 bases). V gave up 11 bases and J gave up 4 bases, with 14 bases separating them. The CDR3 is made up of 13 amino acids. CDR1 MNHEY and CDR2 SVGAGI come from the germline V gene. The CDR3: CAAGWSGTGELFF. Written as DNA, the CDR3 is TGTGCCGCTGGGTGGAGCGGCACCGGGGAGCTGTTTTTT.

The chain is built from TRBV11-2 and TRBJ2-3; 8 positions agree with TRBD2. Germline CDR1 and CDR2: SGHAT and FQNNGV. This CDR3 has 17 residues. Trimming took 5 bases from V and 2 from J; bases not matched to a gene: 12. The CDR3, as DNA: TGTGCCAGCAGCCCTCGACTCGGGGGGGGCCCCACAGATACGCAGTATTTT. Translating it yields CASSPRLGGGPTDTQYF. The full variable domain, with the rest looked up from reference TRBV11-2 and TRBJ2-3, is EAGVAQSPRYKIIEKRQSVAFWCNPISGHATLYWYQQILGQGPKLLIQFQNNGVVDDSQLPKDRFSAERLKGVDSTLKIQPAKLEDSAVYLCASSPRLGGGPTDTQYFGPGTRLTVL.

The chain recombines TRBV19 with TRBJ2-5; D not certain. The J call may be incorrect, as the DNA end agrees better with TRBJ2-7. From germline, CDR1 is LNHDA and CDR2 SQIVND (reference sequence). The CDR3 is made up of 15 amino acids. The CDR3: CASSPNAKVFYEQYF. The CDR3 DNA is TGTGCCAGTAGCCCAAACGCGAAGGTGTTCTACGAGCAGTACTTC.

J is TRBJ2-1 and V is TRBV27; the D is unclear. There are 11 residues in the CDR3. V was cut by 5 bases and J by 4 bases, with 3 bases left in between. Germline CDR1 reads MNHEY; CDR2 reads SMNVEV (reference sequence). The CDR3 nucleotides are TGTGCCAGCAGTGTATACAATGAGCAGTTCTTC. Translating gives CASSVYNEQFF.

V is TRBV23-1 and J is TRBJ2-7; perhaps TRBD1 as D (6 bases). TRBV23-1 is marked as an open reading frame, function uncertain. CDR3 length: 11 residues. The V gene lost 7 bases and the J gene lost 7 bases, with 11 bases spanning the gap. The DNA for the CDR3 is TGCGCCAGCACTTCAGGGGAGGAGCAGTACTTC. As protein: CASTSGEEQYF.

The J gene is TRBJ1-2, the V gene TRBV6-5, with D possibly TRBD1 on 5 matching bases. V lost 6 bases and J lost 7, with 15 bases in between. Germline-derived CDR1 and CDR2 are MNHEY and SVGAGI. This CDR3 contains 13 residues. The CDR3 nucleotides are TGTGCCAGCAGAATCCAGGGTTATGGTGGCTACACCTTC. Translating gives CASRIQGYGGYTF.

The chain links TRBV6-7 to TRBJ1-2; maybe TRBD1 (5 bases). TRBV6-7 is flagged as an ORF with uncertain function. The V gene lost 9 bases and the J gene lost 5 bases, with 19 bases spanning the gap. CDR3 length: 14 residues. The CDR3 here is CASQNGALGYGYTF. The CDR3 DNA reads TGTGCCAGTCAAAACGGGGCCCTCGGGTATGGCTACACCTTC.

The chain carries TRBV19 and TRBJ2-3; TRBD2 is a possible D gene (5 bases). Germline-derived CDR1 and CDR2 are LNHDA and SQIVND (reference sequence). The CDR3 extends over 15 amino acids. Trimming left V 7 bases short and J 2 bases short, with 16 bases between. CDR3 DNA: TGTGCCAGTACGCCACGCGGGTTTGACACAGATACGCAGTATTTT. Translation gives CASTPRGFDTDTQYF.

The chain uses TRBV2 and TRBJ2-5; D gene ambiguous. Trimming cost V 5 bases and J 2 bases, with 6 bases left between them. Germline values: CDR1 SNHLY, CDR2 FYNNEI. CDR3 length: 12 amino acids. The CDR3 bases are TGTGCCAGCAGTTATAGTCAAGAGACCCAGTACTTC. Amino acids: CASSYSQETQYF.

The sample holds one count of this clone. This rearrangement joins TRBV11-2 to TRBJ1-5; the D is unclear. This CDR3 spans 13 amino acids. Germline V CDR1 and CDR2: SGHAT, FQNNGV. Deletions cut 3 bases from V and 0 bases from J, with 3 bases between. The chain's CDR3 is CASSFGSNQPQHF. The CDR3 nucleotides are TGTGCCAGCAGCTTCGGTAGCAATCAGCCCCAGCATTTT.

The V and J genes are TRBV7-2 and TRBJ1-3; the D gene is possibly TRBD1 (5 bases). This CDR3 is built from 15 residues. Germline CDR1 SGHTA, CDR2 FQGNSA. V was clipped by 1 base and J by 8 bases, with 15 bases between them. CDR3 coding DNA: TGTGCCAGCAGCTTAGAATGGGGCAGGGTATACACCATATATTTT. Encoded protein: CASSLEWGRVYTIYF.

This clone was observed once. This chain links TRBV7-6 with TRBJ1-1; D uncertain. This CDR3 comprises 13 residues. Germline CDR1 is SGHVS and CDR2 is FNYEAQ. V lost 1 base and J 5 bases, leaving 8 bases between the germline ends. The CDR3 reads CASSLGPRTEAFF. The CDR3, as DNA: TGTGCCAGCAGCTTAGGACCTCGGACTGAAGCTTTCTTT.

The chain is built from TRBV9 and TRBJ2-1, with D unclear. There are 16 residues in the CDR3. CDR1 and CDR2 (germline): SGDLS, YYNGEE. Between the trimmed V and J ends, which lost 4 bases and 3 bases, there was a span of 17 bases. The CDR3 region is CASSPSASDLYNEQFF. Written as DNA, the CDR3 is TGTGCCAGCAGCCCATCTGCATCGGACCTCTACAATGAGCAGTTCTTC. The full variable domain, in which reference TRBV9 and TRBJ2-1 provide the parts outside the CDR3, is DSGVTQTPKHLITATGQRVTLRCSPRSGDLSVYWYQQSLDQGLQFLIQYYNGEERAKGNILERFSAQQFPDLHSELNLSSLELGDSALYFCASSPSASDLYNEQFFGPGTRLTVL.

This clone is labeled medium-sized. This chain joins TRBV6-5 and TRBJ2-2; 12 nucleotides match TRBD2. The V gene's germline CDR1 is MNHEY and CDR2 SVGAGI. The CDR3 extends over 16 amino acids. The trim removed 4 bases at V and 1 base at J, leaving 1 base unmatched. In DNA, the CDR3 is TGTGCCAGCAGTTTACTAGCGGGGGGGAACACCGGGGAGCTGTTTTTT. Its translation is CASSLLAGGNTGELFF.

This rearrangement joins TRBV11-3 to TRBJ2-1; 11 nucleotides line up with TRBD2. Trimming removed 5 bases from V and 4 bases from J; junction bases left unmatched: 4. The CDR3 extends over 15 amino acids. The germline CDR1 and CDR2 sequences are SGHNT and YENEEA. The CDR3 here is CASSRGTSGYNEQFF. CDR3 nucleotides: TGTGCCAGCAGCCGCGGGACTAGCGGATACAATGAGCAGTTCTTC.

The chain joins TRBV2 to TRBJ1-1; maybe TRBD1 (5 bases). The germline V and J ends were trimmed by 6 bases and 4 bases, with 9 bases remaining between them. Germline lookup yields CDR1 SNHLY and CDR2 FYNNEI. This CDR3 spans 12 amino acids. In nucleotides, the CDR3 is TGTGCCAGCAGCAGGGATTTCACTGAAGCTTTCTTT. Translation gives CASSRDFTEAFF. The full variable domain, completed using reference TRBV2 and TRBJ1-1, is EPEVTQTPSHQVTQMGQEVILRCVPISNHLYFYWYRQILGQKVEFLVSFYNNEISEKSEIFDDQFSVERPDGSNFTLKIRSTKLEDSAMYFCASSRDFTEAFFGQGTRLTVV.

J is TRBJ2-5 and V is TRBV11-1, with 8 nucleotides matching TRBD2. The trim removed 1 base at V and 5 bases at J, leaving 0 bases unmatched. Germline CDR1 SGHAT, CDR2 FQDESV (reference sequence). This CDR3 has 13 residues. This CDR3 is CASSLEREETQYF. DNA for the CDR3: TGTGCCAGCAGCTTAGAGCGGGAGGAGACCCAGTACTTC.

The chain uses TRBV28 and TRBJ1-1; D gene uncertain. V lost 2 bases and J 9 bases, leaving 7 bases between the germline ends. Germline V CDR1 and CDR2: MDHEN, SYDVKM. CDR3 length equals 11 residues. For the CDR3, the DNA is TGTGCCAGCAGTTTAGACCACAAAGCTTTCTTT. This gives the protein CASSLDHKAFF.

This clone showed up just a few times. The rearrangement joins TRBV28 to TRBJ1-2; no clear D gene. CDR3 length equals 15 residues. Germline V gene lookup returns CDR1 MDHEN and CDR2 SYDVKM. Trimming cost V 4 bases and J 8 bases, with 20 bases left between them. The CDR3, as DNA: TGTGCCAGCAGTTCCGTGGACGGGCAAGGTTGGGGCTACACCTTC. This gives the protein CASSSVDGQGWGYTF.

The chain employs TRBV6-5 and TRBJ2-1; D not resolved. Germline-derived CDR1 and CDR2 are MNHEY and SVGAGI. V lost 6 bases, J lost 9 bases, and 9 bases lay in between. The CDR3 sequence is 11 residues long. CDR3 in DNA: TGTGCCAGCAGAGACCTTCTTGAGCAGTTCTTC. Translating it yields CASRDLLEQFF.

The V call is TRBV28, the J call TRBJ2-7, with D maybe TRBD1 (5 bases). This CDR3 has 14 residues. V was shortened by 5 bases and J by 1 base, with 12 bases between the two germline ends. Germline CDR1 is MDHEN and CDR2 is SYDVKM. CDR3 in DNA: TGTGCCAGCAGTCTAACACAGGTTTCCTACGAGCAGTACTTC. Translating gives CASSLTQVSYEQYF.

The chain combines TRBV4-2 with TRBJ2-2; D tentatively fits TRBD1 or TRBD2 (5 bases each). The CDR3 sequence is 17 residues long. Trimming shortened V by 0 bases and J by 0 bases, and 11 bases separated the two germline ends. Germline V gene lookup returns CDR1 LGHNA and CDR2 YNFKEQ. CDR3 sequence (DNA): TGTGCCAGCAGCCAAGATATGGGGGATACGAACACCGGGGAGCTGTTTTTT. It codes for CASSQDMGDTNTGELFF.

This chain connects TRBV5-6 to TRBJ1-2, with D possibly TRBD1 on 5 matching bases. Germline CDR1 is SGHDT and CDR2 is YYEEEE. This CDR3 spans 14 amino acids. V was clipped by 0 bases and J by 8 bases, with 14 bases between them. The CDR3 loop reads CASSLDPGLRGYTF. The CDR3 coding sequence is TGTGCCAGCAGCTTGGATCCAGGGCTTAGGGGCTACACCTTC.

The chain joins TRBV19 to TRBJ2-7; D unclear. V gave up 1 base and J gave up 1 base, with 8 bases separating them. The germline gives CDR1 LNHDA, CDR2 SQIVND (reference sequence). CDR3 length equals 14 residues. The CDR3 bases are TGTGCCAGTAGTATAGTGGGCAGTTCCTACGAGCAGTACTTC. Encoded protein: CASSIVGSSYEQYF.

V and J are TRBV5-6 and TRBJ2-3; a weak D match, TRBD1 (5 bases). Trimming removed 0 bases from V and 0 bases from J, with 11 bases in between. From germline, CDR1 is SGHDT and CDR2 YYEEEE. The length of the CDR3 is 16 residues. Here the CDR3 DNA reads TGTGCCAGCAGCTTGGTCGTGCCAGGGAGCACAGATACGCAGTATTTT. Translating it yields CASSLVVPGSTDTQYF. The full variable domain, rest sourced from reference TRBV5-6 and TRBJ2-3, is DAGVTQSPTHLIKTRGQQVTLRCSPKSGHDTVSWYQQALGQGPQFIFQYYEEEERQRGNFPDRFSGHQFPNYSSELNVNALLLGDSALYLCASSLVVPGSTDTQYFGPGTRLTVL.

The chain links TRBV5-5 to TRBJ2-7; maybe TRBD1 (5 bases). This CDR3 region has 14 residues. Per germline, CDR1 SGHKS and CDR2 YYEKEE (reference sequence). Trimming stripped 0 bases from V and 6 bases from J, with 13 bases between. This chain's CDR3 is CASSLEADRGEQYF. CDR3 nucleotide sequence: TGTGCCAGCAGCTTGGAAGCTGACAGAGGCGAGCAGTACTTC. The full variable domain, its missing parts supplied by reference TRBV5-5 and TRBJ2-7, is DAGVTQSPTHLIKTRGQQVTLRCSPISGHKSVSWYQQVLGQGPQFIFQYYEKEERGRGNFPDRFSARQFPNYSSELNVNALLLGDSALYLCASSLEADRGEQYFGPGTRLTVT.